The rows below give T cell receptor beta chains drawn from one sample of a study of T-cell reconstitution after alpha-beta-depleted transplantation in children. TCRdb recomputed calls from the PCR reads with MiXCR, one row per CDR3 protein. This sample has just under 350,000 distinct CDR3 sequences, with 15% to 20% found just once. The sequenced sample was PBMCs, mostly from graft donor cells, obtained 360 days after TCRalphabeta/CD19-depleted stem cell transplant. The receptors were sampled from a male patient between 2 and 10 years old who had a stem cell transplant for acute lymphoblastic leukemia, so the T cells may come from the graft donor. Each CDR3 is given with its conserved first and last residue. The D gene is left open where the match is weak. Where a row states a size, it is once, few, many or the class of an expanded clone; other rows omit it.

J	size	V	D	DNA	CDR3
TRBJ2-3	few	TRBV5-1	-	TGCGCCAGCAGCTTGGAGGGAGATCGCACAGATACGCAGTATTTT	CASSLEGDRTDTQYF
TRBJ2-2	few	TRBV4-1	-	TGCGCCAGCAGCCAAGATGAGGGGCCGGTTGGCGGGGAGCTGTTTTTT	CASSQDEGPVGGELFF
TRBJ2-1	few	TRBV15	-	TGTGCCACCAGCGTAAGTAAGGAGCAGTTCTTC	CATSVSKEQFF
TRBJ2-3	few	TRBV7-2	-	TGTGCCAGCAGCTCAGGGGGGTTCGCAGATACGCAGTATTTT	CASSSGGFADTQYF
TRBJ2-2	many	TRBV4-3	TRBD2	TGCGCCAGCAGCCAAGAGACTAGCGGGAGTAACACCGGGGAGCTGTTTTTT	CASSQETSGSNTGELFF
TRBJ2-1	-	TRBV4-1	TRBD2	TGCGCCAGCAGCCGTTCGGGAGGGCGGTCGGATGAGCAGTTCTTC	CASSRSGGRSDEQFF
TRBJ2-7	-	TRBV28	TRBD1	TGTGCCAGCAGTTACAAGACAGGGAGCTCCTACGAGCAGTACTTC	CASSYKTGSSYEQYF
TRBJ2-7	-	TRBV9	TRBD1	TGTGCCAGCAGCGTAGGGGACAGGGTGAACGAGCAGTACTTC	CASSVGDRVNEQYF
TRBJ1-3	few	TRBV4-1	-	TGCGCCAGCAGCCAAGTCCTCCTGAGCTCTGGAAACACCATATATTTT	CASSQVLLSSGNTIYF
TRBJ2-2	few	TRBV6-1	TRBD1	TGTGCCAGCAGCCCCGGGACAGGGAACGGGGAGCTGTTTTTT	CASSPGTGNGELFF
TRBJ2-2	-	TRBV29-1	TRBD2	TGCAGCGCCGGAAGGGATTGGCTAGCGGGTGGCACCGGGGAGCTGTTTTTT	CSAGRDWLAGGTGELFF
TRBJ2-1	few	TRBV30	-	TGTGCCTGGAGTGTACAGGGAAATGAGCAGTTCTTC	CAWSVQGNEQFF
TRBJ2-3	few	TRBV28	-	TGTGCCAGCAGTTTAGGGGCAGGTTCAGCCACAGATACGCAGTATTTT	CASSLGAGSATDTQYF
TRBJ2-3	-	TRBV29-1	-	TGCAGCGTTGACGGTGGGGGTGGGCAGTATTTT	CSVDGGGGQYF
TRBJ2-1	-	TRBV6-1	-	TGTGCCAGCAGCCACACTCCGGGAAGCTCCTACAATGAGCAGTTCTTC	CASSHTPGSSYNEQFF
TRBJ2-7	-	TRBV29-1	-	TGCAGCGTTAGCAGGGGGGCCTACGAGCAGTACTTC	CSVSRGAYEQYF
TRBJ2-3	-	TRBV9	-	TGTGCCAGGCCGGTGAGAGATACGCAGTATTTT	CARPVRDTQYF
TRBJ2-7	-	TRBV4-1	-	TGCGCCAGCAGCCAAGATCCCAGGGCGTCCAGGCTGAGCTACGAGCAGTACTTC	CASSQDPRASRLSYEQYF
TRBJ2-7	-	TRBV18	-	TGTGCCAGCTCACCGTTCTTCGGGAGTGGTTACGAGCAGTACTTC	CASSPFFGSGYEQYF
TRBJ2-2	many	TRBV29-1	TRBD2	TGCAGCGCCGTAGCGGGAGATGGCGGGGAGCTGTTTTTT	CSAVAGDGGELFF
TRBJ2-3	many	TRBV27	TRBD1	TGTGCCAGCAGTCCCGGACAGGGGGCGCTTCGTACGCAGTACTTT	CASSPGQGALRTQYF
TRBJ1-5	-	TRBV6-2/TRBV6-3	TRBD1	TGTGCCAGCAGTTACAGGGACCCAGGGGGAAATCAGCCCCAGCATTTT	CASSYRDPGGNQPQHF